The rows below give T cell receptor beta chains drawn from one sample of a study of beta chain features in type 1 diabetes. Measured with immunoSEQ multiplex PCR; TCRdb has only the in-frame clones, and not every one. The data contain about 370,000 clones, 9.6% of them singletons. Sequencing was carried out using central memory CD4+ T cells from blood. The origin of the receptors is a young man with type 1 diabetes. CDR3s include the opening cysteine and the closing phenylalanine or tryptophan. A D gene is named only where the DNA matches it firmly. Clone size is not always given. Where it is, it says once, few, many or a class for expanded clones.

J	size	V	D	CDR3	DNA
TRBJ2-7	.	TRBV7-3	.	CASSFGEGHPTF	TGTGCCAGCAGCTTCGGAGAGGGACATCCTACCTTC
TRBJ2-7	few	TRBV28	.	CASSPLLSEQYF	TGTGCCAGCAGCCCCCTGTTGTCCGAGCAGTACTTC
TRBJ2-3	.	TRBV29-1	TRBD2	CSVVGGITSTDTQYF	TGCAGCGTTGTGGGAGGGATTACTAGCACAGATACGCAGTATTTT
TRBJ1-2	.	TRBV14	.	CASSQATAYGYTF	TGTGCCAGCAGCCAGGCCACCGCCTACGGCTACACCTTC
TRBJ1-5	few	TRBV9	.	CASSVGQHSNQPQHF	TGTGCCAGCAGCGTAGGACAACATAGCAATCAGCCCCAGCATTTT
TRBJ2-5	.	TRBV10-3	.	CAISESTGVETQYF	TGTGCCATCAGTGAGTCGACGGGGGTAGAGACCCAGTACTTC
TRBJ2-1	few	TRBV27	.	CASSSPGSYNEQFF	TGTGCCAGCAGTTCTCCGGGCTCCTACAATGAGCAGTTCTTC
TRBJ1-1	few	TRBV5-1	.	CASSLAGASEAFF	TGCGCCAGCAGCTTGGCCGGGGCCAGTGAAGCTTTCTTT
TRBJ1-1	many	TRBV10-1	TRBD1	CASSGQGGTEAFF	TGCGCCAGCAGTGGTCAGGGGGGCACTGAAGCTTTCTTT
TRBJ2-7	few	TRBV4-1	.	CASSPQWDGSSYEQYF	TGCGCCAGCAGCCCTCAATGGGACGGTAGCTCCTACGAGCAGTACTTC
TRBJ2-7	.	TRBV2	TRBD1	CASGRQGTHEQYF	TGTGCCAGCGGAAGACAGGGGACCCACGAGCAGTACTTC
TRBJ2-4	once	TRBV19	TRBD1	CASSPDRGGGLAKNIQYF	TGTGCCAGTAGTCCCGACAGGGGGGGTGGTCTAGCCAAAAACATTCAGTACTTC
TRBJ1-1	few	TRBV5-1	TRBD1	CASSLIGQGGTEAFF	TGCGCCAGCAGCTTAATCGGACAGGGTGGCACTGAAGCTTTCTTT
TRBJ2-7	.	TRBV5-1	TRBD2	CASSLVAGGPYEQYF	TGCGCCAGCAGCCTCGTAGCGGGAGGGCCCTACGAGCAGTACTTC
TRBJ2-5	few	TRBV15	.	CATSSGVTQYF	TGTGCCACCAGCTCTGGGGTGACCCAGTACTTC
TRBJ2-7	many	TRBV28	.	CASREYAYEQYF	TGTGCCAGCAGGGAGTATGCTTACGAGCAGTACTTC
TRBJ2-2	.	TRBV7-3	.	CASSLDSTGELFF	TGTGCCAGCAGCTTAGACTCTACCGGGGAGCTGTTTTTT
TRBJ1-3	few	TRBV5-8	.	CASSLAIGGSGNTIYF	TGTGCCAGCAGCTTGGCCATCGGGGGATCTGGAAACACCATATATTTT
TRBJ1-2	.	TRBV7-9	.	CASSREVGGYTF	TGTGCCAGCAGCAGGGAAGTAGGTGGCTACACCTTC
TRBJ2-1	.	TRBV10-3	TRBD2	CAISESSVTSGATDLNNEQFF	TGTGCCATCAGTGAGTCGAGCGTGACTAGCGGTGCCACAGATCTAAACAATGAGCAGTTCTTC
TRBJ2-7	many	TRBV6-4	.	CASSDVLAYCF	TGTGCCAGCAGTGATGTTCTAGCGTATTGCTTC
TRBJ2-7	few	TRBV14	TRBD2	CASSQDRRTSGDEQYF	TGTGCCAGCAGCCAAGATAGGCGGACTAGCGGAGACGAGCAGTACTTC
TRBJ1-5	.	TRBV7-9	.	CASSSPNDQPQHF	TGTGCCAGCAGCTCCCCCAATGATCAGCCCCAGCATTTT
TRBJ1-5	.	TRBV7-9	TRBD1	CASTSTPGQGGQPQHF	TGTGCCAGCACCTCAACCCCGGGACAGGGGGGCCAGCCCCAGCATTTT
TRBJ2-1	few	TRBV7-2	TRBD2	CASSLGTSPFF	TGTGCCAGCAGCTTAGGGACTAGCCCGTTCTTC
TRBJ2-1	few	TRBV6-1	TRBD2	CASSSRGLDNEQFF	TGTGCCAGCAGTTCTCGGGGACTAGACAATGAGCAGTTCTTC
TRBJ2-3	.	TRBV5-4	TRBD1	CASSLQGSTDTQYF	TGTGCCAGCAGCCTACAGGGGAGCACAGATACGCAGTATTTT
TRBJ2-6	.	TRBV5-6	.	CASSFFGGRDSGANVLTF	TGTGCCAGCAGCTTTTTTGGGGGTCGGGACTCTGGGGCCAACGTCCTGACTTTC
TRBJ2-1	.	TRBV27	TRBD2	CASSLSSGRWQFF	TGTGCCAGCAGTTTATCCAGCGGGAGATGGCAGTTCTTC
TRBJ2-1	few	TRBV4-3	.	CASSQDNGARYNEQFF	TGCGCCAGCAGCCAAGATAACGGTGCTCGTTACAATGAGCAGTTCTTC
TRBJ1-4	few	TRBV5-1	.	CASSGGRRNEKLFF	TGCGCCAGCAGCGGGGGACGCCGTAATGAAAAACTGTTTTTT
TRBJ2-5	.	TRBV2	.	CASSGQQETQYF	TGTGCCAGCAGCGGACAGCAAGAGACCCAGTACTTC
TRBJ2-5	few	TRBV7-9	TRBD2	CASSLADETQYF	TGTGCCAGCAGCCTAGCGGATGAGACCCAGTACTTC
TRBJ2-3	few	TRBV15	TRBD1	CATSRDQGQMTTDTQYF	TGTGCCACCAGCAGAGACCAGGGACAGATGACCACAGATACGCAGTATTTT
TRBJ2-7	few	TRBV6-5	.	CASSYSTRGVGEQYF	TGTGCCAGCAGTTACTCTACCAGGGGTGTGGGCGAGCAGTACTTC
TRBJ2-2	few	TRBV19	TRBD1	CASRLGQANTGELFF	TGTGCCAGTAGGTTGGGACAGGCGAACACCGGGGAGCTGTTTTTT
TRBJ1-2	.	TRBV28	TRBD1	CASSATGDYGYTF	TGTGCCAGCAGCGCGACAGGGGACTATGGCTACACCTTC
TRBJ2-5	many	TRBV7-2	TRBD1	CASSPQGVTQYF	TGTGCCAGCAGCCCACAGGGGGTGACCCAGTACTTC
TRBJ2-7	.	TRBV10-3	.	CAISSREYEQYF	TGTGCCATCAGCTCCAGGGAATACGAGCAGTACTTC
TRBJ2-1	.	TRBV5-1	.	CASSFSSSYNEQFF	TGCGCCAGCAGCTTCTCAAGCTCCTACAATGAGCAGTTCTTC
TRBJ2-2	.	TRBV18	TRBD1	CASSRQGTNTGELFF	TGTGCCAGCTCACGACAGGGCACGAACACCGGGGAGCTGTTTTTT
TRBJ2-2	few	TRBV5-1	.	CASSLDRGELFF	TGCGCCAGCAGCCTGGACAGAGGGGAGCTGTTTTTT
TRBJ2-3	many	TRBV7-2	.	CASSQRGREDTQYF	TGTGCCAGCAGCCAGAGGGGGCGGGAAGATACGCAGTATTTT
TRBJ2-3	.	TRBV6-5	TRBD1	CASRPGQGAADTQYF	TGTGCCAGCCGACCGGGACAGGGAGCCGCAGATACGCAGTATTTT
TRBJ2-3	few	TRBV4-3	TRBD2	CASSQDEAGGTDTQYF	TGCGCCAGCAGCCAAGATGAAGCGGGAGGCACAGATACGCAGTATTTT
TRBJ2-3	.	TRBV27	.	CASSPGTDSTDTQYF	TGTGCCAGCAGCCCCGGGACGGATAGCACAGATACGCAGTATTTT
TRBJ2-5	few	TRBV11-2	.	CASSSGHKETQYF	TGTGCCAGCAGCTCGGGTCACAAGGAGACCCAGTACTTC
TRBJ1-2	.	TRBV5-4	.	CASSPASPSWYGYTF	TGTGCCAGCAGCCCGGCCTCCCCTTCGTGGTATGGCTACACCTTC
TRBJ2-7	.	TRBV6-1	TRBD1	CASSEGRGPYEQYF	TGTGCCAGCAGTGAGGGAAGGGGGCCCTACGAGCAGTACTTC
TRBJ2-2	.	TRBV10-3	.	CAISPANPGELFF	TGTGCCATCAGTCCGGCCAATCCCGGGGAGCTGTTTTTT
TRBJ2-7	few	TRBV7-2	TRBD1	CASSIQPGQGLEQYF	TGTGCCAGCAGCATCCAACCGGGACAGGGGTTAGAGCAGTACTTC
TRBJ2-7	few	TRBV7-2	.	CASSQDRSPGSEQYF	TGCGCCAGCAGCCAAGATCGTTCGCCCGGGAGCGAGCAGTACTTC
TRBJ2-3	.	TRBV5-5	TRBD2	CASGRGEDTQYF	TGTGCCAGTGGGAGGGGAGAAGATACGCAGTATTTT
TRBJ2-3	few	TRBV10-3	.	CAISESPASTDTQYF	TGTGCCATCAGTGAGTCACCGGCGAGCACAGATACGCAGTATTTT